What follows is one T cell receptor (beta chain) and its context. These data belong to a study of blood T cell repertoires in COVID-19. Across the study: Acute and convalescent COVID-19 samples came from the United States, Italy and Spain.

Produced via immunoSEQ multiplex PCR; TCRdb's table is partial and in-frame only. The sample has around 180,000 clones, 86% seen once. The CDR3 runs to 18 residues. Sequencing was carried out using PBMCs or T cells enriched from blood (not recorded which). This clonotype originated in a woman in her 30s who had recovered from COVID-19. The gene calls are TRBV21-1 and TRBJ1-2. TRBV21-1 is deemed a pseudogene. The DNA of the CDR3 is TGTGCCAGCAGCAAAGAGGCTTGGATACAAGCTTCGGGCTATGGCTACACCTTC. Protein: CASSKEAWIQASGYGYTF.